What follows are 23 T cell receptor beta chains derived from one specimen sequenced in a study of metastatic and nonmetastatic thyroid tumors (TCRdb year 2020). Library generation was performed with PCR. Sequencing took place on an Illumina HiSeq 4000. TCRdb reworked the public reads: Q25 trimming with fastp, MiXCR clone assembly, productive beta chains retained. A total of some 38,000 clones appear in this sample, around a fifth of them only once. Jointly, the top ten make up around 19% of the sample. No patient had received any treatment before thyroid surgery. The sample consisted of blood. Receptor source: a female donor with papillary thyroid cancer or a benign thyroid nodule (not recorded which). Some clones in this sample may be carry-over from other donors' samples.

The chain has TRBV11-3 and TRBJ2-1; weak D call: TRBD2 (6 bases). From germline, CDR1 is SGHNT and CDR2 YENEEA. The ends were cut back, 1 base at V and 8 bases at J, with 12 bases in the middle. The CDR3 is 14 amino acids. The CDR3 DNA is TGTGCCAGCAGCTTAGTCTGGAGGGCCCATGAGCAGTTCTTC. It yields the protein CASSLVWRAHEQFF.

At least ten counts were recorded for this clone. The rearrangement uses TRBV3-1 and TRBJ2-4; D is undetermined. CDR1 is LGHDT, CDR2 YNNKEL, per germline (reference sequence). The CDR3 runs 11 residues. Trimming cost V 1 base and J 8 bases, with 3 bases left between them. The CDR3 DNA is TGTGCCAGCAGCCAAGGAGACATTCAGTACTTC. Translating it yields CASSQGDIQYF.

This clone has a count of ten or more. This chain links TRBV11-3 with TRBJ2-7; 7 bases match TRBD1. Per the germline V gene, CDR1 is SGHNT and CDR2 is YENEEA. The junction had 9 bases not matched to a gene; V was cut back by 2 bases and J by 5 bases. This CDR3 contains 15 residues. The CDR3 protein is CASSLIQGMIDEQYF. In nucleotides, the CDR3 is TGTGCCAGCAGCTTAATACAGGGGATGATCGACGAGCAGTACTTC.

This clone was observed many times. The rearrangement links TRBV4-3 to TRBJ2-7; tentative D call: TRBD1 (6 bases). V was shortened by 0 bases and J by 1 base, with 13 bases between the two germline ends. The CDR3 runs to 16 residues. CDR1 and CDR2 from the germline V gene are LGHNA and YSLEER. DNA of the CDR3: TGCGCCAGCAGCCAAGATGAGGGGGACGGGTCCTACGAGCAGTACTTC. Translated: CASSQDEGDGSYEQYF.

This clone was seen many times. The CDR3 reads CASSLGLAGVGETQYF. The CDR3 DNA sequence: TGTGCCAGCAGCTTAGGGCTAGCGGGAGTTGGTGAGACCCAGTACTTC. This chain joins TRBV7-9 and TRBJ2-5, with 10 bases identical to TRBD2. Trimming took 1 base from V and 5 from J; bases not matched to a gene: 7. The CDR3 loop spans 16 amino acids. The germline V gene has CDR1 SEHNR and CDR2 FQNEAQ (reference sequence).

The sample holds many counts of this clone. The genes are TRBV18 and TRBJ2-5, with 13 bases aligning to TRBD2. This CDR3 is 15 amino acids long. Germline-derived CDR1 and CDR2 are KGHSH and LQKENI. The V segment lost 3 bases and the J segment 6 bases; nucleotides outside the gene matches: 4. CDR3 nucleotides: TGTGCCAGCTCACCTGTGACTAGCGGGAGGAAGACCCAGTACTTC. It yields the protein CASSPVTSGRKTQYF. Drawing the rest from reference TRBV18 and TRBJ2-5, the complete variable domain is NAGVMQNPRHLVRRRGQEARLRCSPMKGHSHVYWYRQLPEEGLKFMVYLQKENIIDESGMPKERFSAEFPKEGPSILRIQQVVRGDSAAYFCASSPVTSGRKTQYFGPGTRLLVL.

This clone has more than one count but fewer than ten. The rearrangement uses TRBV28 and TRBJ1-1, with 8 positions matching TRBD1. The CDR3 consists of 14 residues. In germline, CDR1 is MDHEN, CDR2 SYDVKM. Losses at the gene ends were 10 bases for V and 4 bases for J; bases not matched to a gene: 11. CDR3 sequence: CANTHGTGGTEAFF. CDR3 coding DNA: TGTGCCAACACCCACGGTACAGGGGGCACTGAAGCTTTCTTT.

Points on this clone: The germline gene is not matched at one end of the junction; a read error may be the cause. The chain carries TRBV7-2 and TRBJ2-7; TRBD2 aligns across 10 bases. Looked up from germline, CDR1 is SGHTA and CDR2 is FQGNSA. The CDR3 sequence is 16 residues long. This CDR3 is CASILASGTSAYEQYF. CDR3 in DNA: TGTGCCAGCATCTTAGCCTCCGGGACTAGCGCCTACGAGCAGTACTTC. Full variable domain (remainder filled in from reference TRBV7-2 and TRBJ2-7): GAGVSQSPSNKVTEKGKDVELRCDPISGHTALYWYRQSLGQGLEFLIYFQGNSAPDKSGLPSDRFSAERTGGSVSTLTIQRTQQEDSAVYLCASILASGTSAYEQYFGPGTRLTVT.

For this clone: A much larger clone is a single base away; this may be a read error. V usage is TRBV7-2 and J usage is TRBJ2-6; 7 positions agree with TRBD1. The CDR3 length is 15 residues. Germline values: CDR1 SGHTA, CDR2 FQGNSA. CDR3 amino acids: CASSFQGVGSNVLTF. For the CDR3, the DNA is TGTGCCAGCAGCTTCCAGGGGGTTGGGTCCAACGTCCTGACTTTC.

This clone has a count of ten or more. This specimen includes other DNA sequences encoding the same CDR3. DNA of the CDR3: TGTGCCAGCAGCAAAGGGACAGGGGCCCTGACCAACACCGGGGAGCTGTTTTTT. Residues: CASSKGTGALTNTGELFF. This sequence joins TRBV6-2 or TRBV6-3 and TRBJ2-2; TRBD1 matches at 10 bases. The CDR3 sequence is 18 residues long. The V gene end was trimmed by 6 bases and the J gene end by 2 bases; junction bases not matched to a gene: 12. The germline V gene encodes CDR1 MNHEY and CDR2 SVGEGT.

CDR3 region: CASIPTILSDTGELFF. The CDR3 DNA is TGTGCCAGCATCCCGACGATACTATCCGACACCGGGGAGCTGTTTTTT. The chain couples TRBV6-2 or TRBV6-3 to TRBJ2-2; D gene uncertain. Germline values: CDR1 MNHEY, CDR2 SVGEGT. This CDR3 has 16 amino acids. Trimming shortened V by 7 bases and J by 3 bases, and 18 bases separated the two germline ends.

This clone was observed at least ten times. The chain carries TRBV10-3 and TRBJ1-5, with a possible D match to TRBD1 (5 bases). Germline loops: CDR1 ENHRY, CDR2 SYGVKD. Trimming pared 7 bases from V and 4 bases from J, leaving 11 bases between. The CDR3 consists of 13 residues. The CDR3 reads CAITREINQPQHF. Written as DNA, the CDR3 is TGTGCCATCACCAGGGAAATTAATCAGCCCCAGCATTTT.

CDR3 residues: CASRDPAGRANYGYTF. CDR3 in DNA: TGTGCCAGTAGGGACCCGGCCGGCAGAGCTAACTATGGCTACACCTTC. This chain uses TRBV19 with TRBJ1-2; no reliable D call. V was cut by 6 bases and J by 0 bases, with 17 bases left in between. The V gene's germline CDR1 is LNHDA and CDR2 SQIVND (reference sequence). The CDR3 is 16 amino acids.

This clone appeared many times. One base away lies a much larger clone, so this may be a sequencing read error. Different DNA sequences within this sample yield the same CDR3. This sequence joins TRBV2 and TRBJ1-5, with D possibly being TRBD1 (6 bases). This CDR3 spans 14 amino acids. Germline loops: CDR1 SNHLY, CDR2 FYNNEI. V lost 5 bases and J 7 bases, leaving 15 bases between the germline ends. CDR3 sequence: CASSPGTGWQPQHF. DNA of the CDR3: TGTGCCAGCAGTCCCGGTACAGGGTGGCAGCCCCAGCATTTT. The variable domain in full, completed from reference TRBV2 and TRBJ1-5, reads EPEVTQTPSHQVTQMGQEVILRCVPISNHLYFYWYRQILGQKVEFLVSFYNNEISEKSEIFDDQFSVERPDGSNFTLKIRSTKLEDSAMYFCASSPGTGWQPQHFGDGTRLSIL.

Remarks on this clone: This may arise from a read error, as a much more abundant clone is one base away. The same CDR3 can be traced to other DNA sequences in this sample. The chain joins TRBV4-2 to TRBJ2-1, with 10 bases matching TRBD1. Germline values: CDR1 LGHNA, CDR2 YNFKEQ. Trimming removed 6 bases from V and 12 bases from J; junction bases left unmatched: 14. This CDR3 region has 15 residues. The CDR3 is CASSQHPGQGNRQFF. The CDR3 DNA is TGTGCCAGCAGTCAACATCCGGGACAGGGGAATCGGCAGTTCTTC.

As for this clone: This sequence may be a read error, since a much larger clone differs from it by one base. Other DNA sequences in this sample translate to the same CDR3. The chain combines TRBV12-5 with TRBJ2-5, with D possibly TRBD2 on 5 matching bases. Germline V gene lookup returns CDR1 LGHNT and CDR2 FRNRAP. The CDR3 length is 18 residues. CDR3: CASGLVLPYVVTRETQYF. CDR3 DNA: TGTGCTAGTGGTTTGGTACTCCCCTATGTGGTCACGAGGGAGACACAGTACTTC.

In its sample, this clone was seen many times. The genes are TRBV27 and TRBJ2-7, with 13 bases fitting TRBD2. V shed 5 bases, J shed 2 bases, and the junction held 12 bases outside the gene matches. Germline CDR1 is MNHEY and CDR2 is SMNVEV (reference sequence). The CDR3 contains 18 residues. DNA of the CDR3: TGTGCCAGCAGTGAGCCCTCCGGGACTAGCGGGGAACCCTACGAGCAGTACTTC. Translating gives CASSEPSGTSGEPYEQYF.

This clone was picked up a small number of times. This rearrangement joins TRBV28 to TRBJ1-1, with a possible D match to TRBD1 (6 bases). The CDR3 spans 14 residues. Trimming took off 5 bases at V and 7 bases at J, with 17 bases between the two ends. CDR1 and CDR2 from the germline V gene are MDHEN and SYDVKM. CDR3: CASSHRDRWHEAFF. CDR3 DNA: TGTGCCAGCAGTCACAGGGACCGGTGGCATGAAGCTTTCTTT.

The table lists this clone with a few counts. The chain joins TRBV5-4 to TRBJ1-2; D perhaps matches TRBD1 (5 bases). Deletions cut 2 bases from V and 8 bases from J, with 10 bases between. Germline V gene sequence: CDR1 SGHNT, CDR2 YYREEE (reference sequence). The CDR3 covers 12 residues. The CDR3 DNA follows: TGTGCCAGCAGCTTTTTCCAGGGCGGCTACACCTTC. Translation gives CASSFFQGGYTF. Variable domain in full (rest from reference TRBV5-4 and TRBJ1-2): ETGVTQSPTHLIKTRGQQVTLRCSSQSGHNTVSWYQQALGQGPQFIFQYYREEENGRGNFPPRFSGLQFPNYSSELNVNALELDDSALYLCASSFFQGGYTFGSGTRLTVV.

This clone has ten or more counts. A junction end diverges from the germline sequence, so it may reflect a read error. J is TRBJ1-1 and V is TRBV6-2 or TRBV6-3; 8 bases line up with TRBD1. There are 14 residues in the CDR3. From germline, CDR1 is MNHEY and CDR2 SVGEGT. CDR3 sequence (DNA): TGTGCCTGCAGGGGGCGAATAAGTGGCACTGAAGCTTTCTTT. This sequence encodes CACRGRISGTEAFF.

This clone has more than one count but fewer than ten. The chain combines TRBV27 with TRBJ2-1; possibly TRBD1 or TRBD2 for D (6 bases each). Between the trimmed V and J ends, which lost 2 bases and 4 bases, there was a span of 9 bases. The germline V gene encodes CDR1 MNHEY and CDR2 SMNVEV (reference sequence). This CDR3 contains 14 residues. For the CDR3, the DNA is TGTGCCAGCAGTTTACGGGGGCAGTACAATGAGCAGTTCTTC. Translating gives CASSLRGQYNEQFF.

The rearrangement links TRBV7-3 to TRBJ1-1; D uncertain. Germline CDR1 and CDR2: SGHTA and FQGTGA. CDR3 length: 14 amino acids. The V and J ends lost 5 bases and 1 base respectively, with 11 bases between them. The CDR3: CASSLEGRNTEAFF. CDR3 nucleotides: TGTGCCAGCAGCCTGGAGGGAAGGAACACTGAAGCTTTCTTT. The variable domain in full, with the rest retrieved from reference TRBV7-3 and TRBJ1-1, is GAGVSQTPSNKVTEKGKYVELRCDPISGHTALYWYRQSLGQGPEFLIYFQGTGAADDSGLPNDRFFAVRPEGSVSTLKIQRTERGDSAVYLCASSLEGRNTEAFFGQGTRLTVV.

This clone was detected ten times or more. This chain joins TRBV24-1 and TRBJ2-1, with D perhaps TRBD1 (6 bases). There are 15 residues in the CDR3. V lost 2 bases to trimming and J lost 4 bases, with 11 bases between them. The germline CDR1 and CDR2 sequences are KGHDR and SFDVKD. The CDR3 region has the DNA TGTGCCACCAGTGATTCCGAGGGGGAGTACAATGAGCAGTTCTTC. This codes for CATSDSEGEYNEQFF.